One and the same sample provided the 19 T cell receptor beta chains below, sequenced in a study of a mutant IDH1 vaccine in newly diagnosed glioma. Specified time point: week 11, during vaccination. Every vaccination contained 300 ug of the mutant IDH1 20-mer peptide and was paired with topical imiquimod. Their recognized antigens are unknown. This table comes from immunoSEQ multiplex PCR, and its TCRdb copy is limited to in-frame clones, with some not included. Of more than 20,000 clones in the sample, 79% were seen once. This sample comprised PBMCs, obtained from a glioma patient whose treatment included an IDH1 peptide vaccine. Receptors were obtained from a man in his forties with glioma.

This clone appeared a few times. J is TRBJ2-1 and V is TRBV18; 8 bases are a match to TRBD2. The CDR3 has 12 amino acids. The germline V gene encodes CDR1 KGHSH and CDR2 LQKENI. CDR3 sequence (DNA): TGTGCTGGAGCGGGAGATAACAATGAGCAGTTCTTC. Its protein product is CAGAGDNNEQFF.

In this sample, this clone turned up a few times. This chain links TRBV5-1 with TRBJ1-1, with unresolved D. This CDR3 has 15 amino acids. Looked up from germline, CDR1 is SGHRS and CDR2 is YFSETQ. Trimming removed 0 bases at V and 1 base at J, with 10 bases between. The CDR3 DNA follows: TGCGCCAGCAGCTTGGTCGACGGAAGGAACACTGAAGCTTTCTTT. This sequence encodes CASSLVDGRNTEAFF.

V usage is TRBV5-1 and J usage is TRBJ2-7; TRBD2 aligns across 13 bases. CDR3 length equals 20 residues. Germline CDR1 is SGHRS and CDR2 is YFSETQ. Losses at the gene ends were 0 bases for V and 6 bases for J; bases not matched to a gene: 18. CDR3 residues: CASSLAGTSGNLPLSREQYF. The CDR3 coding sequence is TGCGCCAGCAGCTTGGCTGGGACTAGCGGGAATCTACCGTTGTCACGCGAGCAGTACTTC.

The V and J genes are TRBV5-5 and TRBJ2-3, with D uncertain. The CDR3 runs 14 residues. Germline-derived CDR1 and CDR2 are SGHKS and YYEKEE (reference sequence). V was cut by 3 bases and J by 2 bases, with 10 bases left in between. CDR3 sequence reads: CASSWATFTDTQYF. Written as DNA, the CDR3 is TGTGCCAGCAGCTGGGCGACTTTCACAGATACGCAGTATTTT.

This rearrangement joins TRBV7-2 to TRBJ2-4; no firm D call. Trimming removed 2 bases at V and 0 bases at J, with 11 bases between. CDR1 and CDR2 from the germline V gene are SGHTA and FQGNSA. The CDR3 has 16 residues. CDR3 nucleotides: TGTGCCAGCAGCTTAACCCCAAATGGAGCCAAAAACATTCAGTACTTC. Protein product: CASSLTPNGAKNIQYF. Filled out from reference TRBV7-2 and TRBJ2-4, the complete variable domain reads GAGVSQSPSNKVTEKGKDVELRCDPISGHTALYWYRQSLGQGLEFLIYFQGNSAPDKSGLPSDRFSAERTGGSVSTLTIQRTQQEDSAVYLCASSLTPNGAKNIQYFGAGTRLSVL.

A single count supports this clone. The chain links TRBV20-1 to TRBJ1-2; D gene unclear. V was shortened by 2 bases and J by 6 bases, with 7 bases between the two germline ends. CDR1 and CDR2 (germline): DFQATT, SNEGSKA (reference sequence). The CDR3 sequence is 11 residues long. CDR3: CSARSGNGYTF. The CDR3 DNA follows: TGCAGTGCTAGATCGGGGAATGGCTACACCTTC.

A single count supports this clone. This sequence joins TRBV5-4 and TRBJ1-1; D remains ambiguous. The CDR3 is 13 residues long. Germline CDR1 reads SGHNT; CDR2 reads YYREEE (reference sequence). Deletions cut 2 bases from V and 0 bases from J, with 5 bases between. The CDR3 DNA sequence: TGTGCCAGCAGCTTTGCAGTGAACACTGAAGCTTTCTTT. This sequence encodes CASSFAVNTEAFF. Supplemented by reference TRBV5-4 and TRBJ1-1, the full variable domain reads ETGVTQSPTHLIKTRGQQVTLRCSSQSGHNTVSWYQQALGQGPQFIFQYYREEENGRGNFPPRFSGLQFPNYSSELNVNALELDDSALYLCASSFAVNTEAFFGQGTRLTVV.

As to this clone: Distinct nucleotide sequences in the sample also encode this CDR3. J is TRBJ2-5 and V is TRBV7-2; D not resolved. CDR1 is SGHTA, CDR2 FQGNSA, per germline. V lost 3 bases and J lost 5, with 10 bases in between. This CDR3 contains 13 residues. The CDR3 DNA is TGTGCCAGCAGCTTGGGCCCGGTCGAGACCCAGTACTTC. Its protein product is CASSLGPVETQYF. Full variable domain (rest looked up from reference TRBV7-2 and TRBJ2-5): GAGVSQSPSNKVTEKGKDVELRCDPISGHTALYWYRQSLGQGLEFLIYFQGNSAPDKSGLPSDRFSAERTGGSVSTLTIQRTQQEDSAVYLCASSLGPVETQYFGPGTRLLVL.

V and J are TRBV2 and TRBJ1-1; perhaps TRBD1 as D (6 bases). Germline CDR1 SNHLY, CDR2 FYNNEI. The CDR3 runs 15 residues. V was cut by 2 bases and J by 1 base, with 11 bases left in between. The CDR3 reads CASSERDTRNTEAFF. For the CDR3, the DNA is TGTGCCAGCAGTGAACGGGACACAAGGAACACTGAAGCTTTCTTT. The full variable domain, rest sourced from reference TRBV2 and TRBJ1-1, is EPEVTQTPSHQVTQMGQEVILRCVPISNHLYFYWYRQILGQKVEFLVSFYNNEISEKSEIFDDQFSVERPDGSNFTLKIRSTKLEDSAMYFCASSERDTRNTEAFFGQGTRLTVV.

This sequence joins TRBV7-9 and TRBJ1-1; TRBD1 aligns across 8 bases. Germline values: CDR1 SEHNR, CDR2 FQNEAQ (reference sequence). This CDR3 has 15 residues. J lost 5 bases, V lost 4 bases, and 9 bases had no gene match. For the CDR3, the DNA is TGTGCCAGCAGCTCAACTCGACAGGGGAGTACTGAAGCTTTCTTT. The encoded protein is CASSSTRQGSTEAFF.

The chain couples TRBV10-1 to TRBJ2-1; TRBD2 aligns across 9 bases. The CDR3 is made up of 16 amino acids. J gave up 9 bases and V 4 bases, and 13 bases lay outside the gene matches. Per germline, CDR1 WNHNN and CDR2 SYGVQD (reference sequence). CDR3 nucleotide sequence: TGCGCCAGCAGTGCACTTAGCGGGAGCGCCGGGTCTGAGCAGTTCTTC. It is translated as CASSALSGSAGSEQFF.

This CDR3 reads CASSQDLGAGGTETQYF. The CDR3 nucleotides read TGCGCCAGCAGCCAAGACCTTGGGGCAGGGGGGACAGAGACCCAGTACTTC. V usage is TRBV4-3 and J usage is TRBJ2-5, with D tentatively TRBD1 (7 bases). The CDR3 runs 17 residues. The ends were cut back, 0 bases at V and 4 bases at J, with 18 bases in the middle. CDR1 is LGHNA and CDR2 is YSLEER in the germline V gene.

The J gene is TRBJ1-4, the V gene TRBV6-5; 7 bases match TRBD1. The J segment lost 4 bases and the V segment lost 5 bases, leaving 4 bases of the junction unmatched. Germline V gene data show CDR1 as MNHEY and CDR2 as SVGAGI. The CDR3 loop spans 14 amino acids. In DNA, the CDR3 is TGTGCCAGCAGTAAAGGGGGCGGTAATGAAAAACTGTTTTTT. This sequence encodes CASSKGGGNEKLFF.

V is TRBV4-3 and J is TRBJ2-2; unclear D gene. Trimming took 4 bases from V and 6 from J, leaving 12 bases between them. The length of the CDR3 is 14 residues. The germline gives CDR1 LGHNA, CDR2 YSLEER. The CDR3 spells CASSLDNGAGELFF. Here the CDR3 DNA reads TGCGCCAGCAGCCTAGATAACGGAGCCGGGGAGCTGTTTTTT.

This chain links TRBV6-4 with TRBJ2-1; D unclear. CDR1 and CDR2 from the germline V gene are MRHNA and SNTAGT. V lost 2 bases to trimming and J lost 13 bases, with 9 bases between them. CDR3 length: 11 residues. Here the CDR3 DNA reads TGTGCCAGCAGTGACGGAAAGACACAGTTCTTC. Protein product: CASSDGKTQFF.

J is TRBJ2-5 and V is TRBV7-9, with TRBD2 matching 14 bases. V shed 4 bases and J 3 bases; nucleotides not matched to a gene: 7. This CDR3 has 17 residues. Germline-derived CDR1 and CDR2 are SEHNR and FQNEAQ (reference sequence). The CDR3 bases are TGTGCCAGCAGCTCTCTACTGGGACTAGCGGGGGAAGAGACCCAGTACTTC. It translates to CASSSLLGLAGEETQYF.

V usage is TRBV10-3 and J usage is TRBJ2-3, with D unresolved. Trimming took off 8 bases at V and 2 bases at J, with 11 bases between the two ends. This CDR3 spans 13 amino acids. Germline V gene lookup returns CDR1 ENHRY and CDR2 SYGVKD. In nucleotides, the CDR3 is TGTGCCATCCTTAAAACTTTCACAGATACGCAGTATTTT. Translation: CAILKTFTDTQYF.

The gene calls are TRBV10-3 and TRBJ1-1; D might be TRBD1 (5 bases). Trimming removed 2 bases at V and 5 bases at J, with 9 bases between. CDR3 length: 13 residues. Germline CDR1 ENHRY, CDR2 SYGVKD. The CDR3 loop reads CAISERRGTEAFF. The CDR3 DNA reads TGTGCCATCAGTGAGAGGCGGGGGACTGAAGCTTTCTTT.

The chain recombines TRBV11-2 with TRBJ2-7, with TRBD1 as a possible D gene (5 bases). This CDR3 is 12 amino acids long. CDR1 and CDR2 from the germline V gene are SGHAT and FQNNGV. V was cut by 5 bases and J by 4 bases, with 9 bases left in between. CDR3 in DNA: TGTGCCAGCAGCCAGGGCCCTTACGAGCAGTACGTC. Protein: CASSQGPYEQYV.